This T cell receptor beta chain was retrieved from a study of T cell repertoires in cytomegalovirus infection. General study findings and limits: The ex vivo response was dominated by HLA-C-restricted CMV-specific TCR beta clonotypes. Cumulative public TCR beta family frequency identified carriers of CMV plus the relevant HLA.

This CDR3 has 13 residues. CDR1 is LGHNA, CDR2 YNFKEQ, per germline. Trimming removed 2 bases at V and 8 bases at J, with 13 bases between. One entry per CDR3 protein, called by TCRdb with MiXCR from the reads. The sample lists hundreds of thousands of distinct CDR3 sequences; 33% were seen once. As for this clonotype: Its target is unknown.

The TCR originated in a human donor in good health (CMV status not recorded). Some clones in this sample may be carry-over from other donors' samples. The sample here was cultured PBMCs, taken from culture after CMV antigen stimulation. The chain carries TRBV4-2 and TRBJ2-7; D is undetermined. The CDR3 coding sequence is TGTGCCAGCAGCCAAAGCCCCCTTGGACAGCAGTACTTC. It specifies CASSQSPLGQQYF.